The 20 T cell receptor beta chains below come from one sample, sequenced in a study of shared clonotypes between healthy human individuals. Profiled with immunoSEQ multiplex PCR; TCRdb holds only in-frame clones, not every one. This sample has 600,000 to 750,000 clones, with roughly 88% found just once. Sequenced material: memory CD8+ T cells from PBMCs. Subset in this sample: CD45RO+ cells pooled with CCR7-negative TemRA cells. These receptors all come from a young man in good health. Some clones in this sample may be carry-over from other donors' samples.

The chain carries TRBV27 and TRBJ1-2; possible D gene TRBD1, 6 bases. Deletions cut 4 bases from V and 3 bases from J, with 15 bases between. The CDR3 has 15 amino acids. CDR1 and CDR2 from the germline V gene are MNHEY and SMNVEV (reference sequence). The DNA of the CDR3 is TGTGCCAGCAGTTCAGTTCGGACAGATTACTATGGCTACACCTTC. Encoded protein: CASSSVRTDYYGYTF.

This chain joins TRBV19 and TRBJ2-2; 9 bases align to TRBD1. The germline CDR1 and CDR2 sequences are LNHDA and SQIVND (reference sequence). CDR3 length: 17 residues. The V and J ends lost 6 bases and 3 bases, in that order; junction bases with no gene match: 11. CDR3 DNA: TGTGCCAGTAGCCCGGCCCGGGACAGGGAAGACACCGGGGAGCTGTTTTTT. It translates to CASSPARDREDTGELFF.

The chain recombines TRBV6-5 with TRBJ2-5, with D perhaps TRBD1 (6 bases). V shed 0 bases and J shed 9 bases, with 17 bases lying between them. The CDR3 is 15 residues long. Germline CDR1 is MNHEY and CDR2 is SVGAGI. CDR3 region: CASSYSGTGIGAQYF. The DNA of the CDR3 is TGTGCCAGCAGTTACTCGGGAACAGGGATTGGGGCCCAGTACTTC.

J is TRBJ2-6 and V is TRBV2; 7 bases fit TRBD1. This CDR3 spans 15 amino acids. J was trimmed by 2 bases and V by 6 bases; bases with no gene match: 4. Germline loops: CDR1 SNHLY, CDR2 FYNNEI. The CDR3 DNA reads as TGTGCCAGCAGGAAACAGGGGCCTGGGGCCAACGTCCTGACTTTC. Protein product: CASRKQGPGANVLTF.

This clone was seen once. The chain is built from TRBV4-3 and TRBJ1-2, with TRBD1 identical over 9 bases. The CDR3 runs to 16 residues. V was clipped by 0 bases and J by 4 bases; unmatched bases: 6. Germline CDR1 reads LGHNA; CDR2 reads YSLEER. CDR3 in amino acids: CASSQDTGGDFYGYTF. The DNA of the CDR3 is TGCGCCAGCAGCCAAGATACAGGGGGCGATTTCTATGGCTACACCTTC.

The gene calls are TRBV27 and TRBJ1-5; unclear D gene. V lost 6 bases, J lost 4 bases, and 13 bases lay in between. This CDR3 spans 14 amino acids. CDR1 is MNHEY, CDR2 SMNVEV, per germline (reference sequence). The CDR3 coding sequence is TGTGCCAGCAGCAAAGACCCCTTTAATCAGCCCCAGCATTTT. Protein product: CASSKDPFNQPQHF.

About this clone: This specimen includes other DNA sequences encoding the same CDR3. This rearrangement joins TRBV4-1 to TRBJ2-1; the D is unclear. Trimming removed 1 base at V and 2 bases at J, with 6 bases between. Looked up from germline, CDR1 is MGHRA and CDR2 is YSYEKL. This CDR3 comprises 14 residues. The CDR3 reads CASSQVGTYNEQFF. CDR3 in DNA: TGCGCCAGCAGCCAAGTTGGGACCTACAATGAGCAGTTCTTC.

The chain carries TRBV14 and TRBJ1-2; 8 nucleotides agree with TRBD1. From germline, CDR1 is SGHDN and CDR2 FVKESK. The CDR3 covers 16 residues. The trim removed 0 bases at V and 7 bases at J, leaving 10 bases unmatched. Here the CDR3 reads CASSQELSGGASGYTF. The CDR3 DNA sequence: TGTGCCAGCAGCCAAGAGTTGTCAGGGGGCGCATCTGGCTACACCTTC.

The V gene is TRBV7-2, the J gene TRBJ1-2, with TRBD1 as a possible D gene (5 bases). From germline, CDR1 is SGHTA and CDR2 FQGNSA. The CDR3 has 13 amino acids. Trimming cost V 10 bases and J 6 bases, with 18 bases left between them. The CDR3, as DNA: TGTGCCACATGGGACCGATCTAGCGATGGCTACACCTTC. Its protein is CATWDRSSDGYTF.

The rearrangement links TRBV9 to TRBJ2-7, with D uncertain. Germline V gives CDR1 SGDLS, CDR2 YYNGEE. The ends were cut back, 7 bases at V and 0 bases at J, with 8 bases in the middle. This CDR3 region has 12 residues. The CDR3 spells CASGPGSYEQYF. The DNA of the CDR3 is TGTGCCAGCGGGCCGGGCTCCTACGAGCAGTACTTC.

V is TRBV11-1 and J is TRBJ1-5; no firm D call. The CDR3 spans 13 residues. Germline values: CDR1 SGHAT, CDR2 FQDESV (reference sequence). The germline V and J ends were trimmed by 1 base and 7 bases, with 8 bases remaining between them. The CDR3: CASSLGVGQPQHF. The CDR3 DNA sequence: TGTGCCAGCAGCTTAGGGGTAGGCCAGCCCCAGCATTTT. Full variable domain (rest looked up from reference TRBV11-1 and TRBJ1-5): EAEVAQSPRYKITEKSQAVAFWCDPISGHATLYWYRQILGQGPELLVQFQDESVVDDSQLPKDRFSAERLKGVDSTLKIQPAELGDSAMYLCASSLGVGQPQHFGDGTRLSIL.

The rearrangement joins TRBV19 to TRBJ2-7; D is unresolved. CDR1 and CDR2 from the germline V gene are LNHDA and SQIVND (reference sequence). This CDR3 is 12 amino acids long. V was clipped by 1 base and J by 6 bases, with 7 bases between them. The CDR3: CASSIVPSEQYF. The CDR3 DNA follows: TGTGCCAGTAGTATAGTTCCGAGCGAGCAGTACTTC.

Concerning this clone: At one boundary the junction diverges from the germline segment, which might be a read error. This chain joins TRBV7-9 and TRBJ1-2, with TRBD1 matching over 9 bases. The CDR3 is made up of 16 amino acids. Germline loops: CDR1 SEHNR, CDR2 FQNEAQ (reference sequence). CDR3 nucleotides: TGTGCCAGCAGCCCCGAAAGGACAGGGGTGGACTATGGCCACACCTTC. This translates into CASSPERTGVDYGHTF.

The chain recombines TRBV29-1 with TRBJ1-2; TRBD1 agrees at 8 bases. CDR1 is SQVTM and CDR2 is ANQGSEA in the germline V gene. This CDR3 has 15 amino acids. The junction had 8 bases not matched to a gene; V was cut back by 5 bases and J by 0 bases. In nucleotides, the CDR3 is TGCAGCGTTCCAACAGGGGGGAAAGCTAACTATGGCTACACCTTC. Encoded protein: CSVPTGGKANYGYTF.

The sample holds one count of this clone. The chain employs TRBV6-6 and TRBJ2-7, with TRBD1 matching 7 bases. The CDR3 extends over 16 amino acids. Germline CDR1 and CDR2: MNHNY and SVGAGI (reference sequence). The J segment lost 2 bases and the V segment lost 0 bases, leaving 7 bases of the junction unmatched. The CDR3 reads CASSYSGTVPPYEQYF. Here the CDR3 DNA reads TGTGCCAGCAGTTACTCCGGGACAGTCCCTCCCTACGAGCAGTACTTC.

The chain carries TRBV27 and TRBJ2-3; tentative D call: TRBD1 (6 bases). Trimming took off 5 bases at V and 7 bases at J, with 19 bases between the two ends. The CDR3 spans 15 residues. Germline V gives CDR1 MNHEY, CDR2 SMNVEV (reference sequence). The CDR3 bases are TGTGCCAGCAGTGGGTGGGACACGGACAAATATACGCAGTATTTT. Its protein product is CASSGWDTDKYTQYF.

The table lists this clone with a few counts. The rearrangement links TRBV7-9 to TRBJ1-5; D remains ambiguous. The CDR3 length is 14 residues. Per the germline V gene, CDR1 is SEHNR and CDR2 is FQNEAQ (reference sequence). V lost 1 base to trimming and J lost 6 bases, with 10 bases between them. The chain's CDR3 is CASSLGSTIQPQHF. CDR3 DNA sequence: TGTGCCAGCAGCTTAGGCTCCACAATTCAGCCCCAGCATTTT.

CDR3 residues: CASSLESAVLSYEQYF. CDR3 in DNA: TGCGCCAGCAGCTTGGAATCGGCGGTCCTCTCCTACGAGCAGTACTTC. This rearrangement joins TRBV5-1 to TRBJ2-7; D uncertain. The V gene lost 0 bases and the J gene lost 0 bases, with 13 bases spanning the gap. This CDR3 has 16 amino acids. Germline V gene lookup returns CDR1 SGHRS and CDR2 YFSETQ.

On this clone itself: Additional DNA sequences in this sample encode the identical CDR3. The rearrangement links TRBV5-1 to TRBJ1-1, with D unresolved. The germline V and J ends were trimmed by 4 bases and 0 bases, with 7 bases remaining between them. Germline assignment: CDR1 SGHRS and CDR2 YFSETQ. This CDR3 has 13 residues. CDR3 sequence (DNA): TGCGCCAGCAGCCCCGCCCTGAACACTGAAGCTTTCTTT. This encodes CASSPALNTEAFF.

The J gene is TRBJ2-3, the V gene TRBV16, with D perhaps matching TRBD2 (5 bases). Germline assignment: CDR1 KGHSY and CDR2 FQNENV. The length of the CDR3 is 20 residues. Trimming removed 1 base at V and 1 base at J, with 24 bases between. The CDR3 reads CASSQWSGASGASGTDTQYF. In DNA form, the CDR3 reads TGTGCCAGCAGCCAATGGAGCGGAGCATCTGGCGCCTCCGGCACAGATACGCAGTATTTT.